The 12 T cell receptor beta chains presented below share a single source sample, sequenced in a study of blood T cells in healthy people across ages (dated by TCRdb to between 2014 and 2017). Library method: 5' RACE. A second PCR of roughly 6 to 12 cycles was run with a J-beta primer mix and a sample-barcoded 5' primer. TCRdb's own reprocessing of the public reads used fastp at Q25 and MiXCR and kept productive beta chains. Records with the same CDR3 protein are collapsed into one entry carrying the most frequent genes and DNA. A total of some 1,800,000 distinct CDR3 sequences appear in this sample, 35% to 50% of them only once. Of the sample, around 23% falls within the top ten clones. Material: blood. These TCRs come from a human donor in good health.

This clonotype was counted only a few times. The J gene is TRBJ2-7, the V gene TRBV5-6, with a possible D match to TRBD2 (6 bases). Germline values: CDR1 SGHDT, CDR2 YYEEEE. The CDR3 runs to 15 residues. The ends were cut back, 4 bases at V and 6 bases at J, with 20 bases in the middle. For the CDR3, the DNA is TGTGCCAGCAGCAGACCTGGTCGGGGGTCACGCGAGCAGTACTTC. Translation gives CASSRPGRGSREQYF.

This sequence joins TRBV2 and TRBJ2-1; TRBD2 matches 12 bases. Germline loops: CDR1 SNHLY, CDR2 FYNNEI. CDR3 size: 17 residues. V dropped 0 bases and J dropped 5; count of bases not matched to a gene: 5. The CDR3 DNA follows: TGTGCCAGCAGTGAAGCGGGGCTAGCGGGGGGGAACAATGAGCAGTTCTTC. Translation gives CASSEAGLAGGNNEQFF.

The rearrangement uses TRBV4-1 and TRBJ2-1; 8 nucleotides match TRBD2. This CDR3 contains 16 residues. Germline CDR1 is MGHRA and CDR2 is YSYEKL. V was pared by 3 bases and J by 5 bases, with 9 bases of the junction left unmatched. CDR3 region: CASSHGSGGGDNEQFF. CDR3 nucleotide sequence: TGCGCCAGCAGCCATGGAAGCGGGGGCGGTGACAATGAGCAGTTCTTC.

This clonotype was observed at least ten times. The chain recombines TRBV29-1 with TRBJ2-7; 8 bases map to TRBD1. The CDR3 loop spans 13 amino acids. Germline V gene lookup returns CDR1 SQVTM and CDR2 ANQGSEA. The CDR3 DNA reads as TGCGGTGTTAGGACAGGGCTTTCCTACGAGCAGTACTTC. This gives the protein CGVRTGLSYEQYF.

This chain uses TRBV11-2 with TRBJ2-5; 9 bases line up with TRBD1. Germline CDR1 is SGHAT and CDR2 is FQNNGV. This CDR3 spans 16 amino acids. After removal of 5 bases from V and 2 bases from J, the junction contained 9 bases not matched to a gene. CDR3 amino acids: CASSRRGTGKQETQYF. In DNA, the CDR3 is TGTGCCAGCAGCCGCCGGGGGACAGGGAAACAAGAGACCCAGTACTTC.

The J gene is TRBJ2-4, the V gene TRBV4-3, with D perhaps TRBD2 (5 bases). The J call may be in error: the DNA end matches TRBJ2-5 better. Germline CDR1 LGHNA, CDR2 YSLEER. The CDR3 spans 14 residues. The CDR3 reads CASSQRADQETQYF. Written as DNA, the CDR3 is TGCGCCAGCAGCCAACGAGCGGATCAAGAGACCCAGTACTTC.

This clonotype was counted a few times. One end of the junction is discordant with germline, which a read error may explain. CDR3 sequence reads: CSVRSFISSYDEQFF. The CDR3 DNA reads TGCAGCGTCCGGTCCTTTATAAGCTCCTACGATGAGCAGTTCTTC. The chain carries TRBV29-1 and TRBJ2-1; no clear D. Germline CDR1 is SQVTM and CDR2 is ANQGSEA. CDR3 size: 15 residues.

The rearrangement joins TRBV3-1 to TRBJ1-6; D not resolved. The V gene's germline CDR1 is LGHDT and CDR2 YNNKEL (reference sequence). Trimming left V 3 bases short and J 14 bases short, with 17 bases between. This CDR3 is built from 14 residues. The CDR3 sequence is CASSQDRAGTTLHF. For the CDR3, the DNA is TGTGCCAGCAGCCAGGACCGGGCGGGCACCACCCTCCACTTT. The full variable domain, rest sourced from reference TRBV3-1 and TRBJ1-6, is DTAVSQTPKYLVTQMGNDKSIKCEQNLGHDTMYWYKQDSKKFLKIMFSYNNKELIINETVPNRFSPKSPDKAHLNLHINSLELGDSAVYFCASSQDRAGTTLHFGNGTRLTVT.

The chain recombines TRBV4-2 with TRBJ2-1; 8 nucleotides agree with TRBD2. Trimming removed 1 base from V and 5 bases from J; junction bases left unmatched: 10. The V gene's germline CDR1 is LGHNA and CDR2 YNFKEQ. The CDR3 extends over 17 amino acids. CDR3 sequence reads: CASSQGTGTRGDNEQFF. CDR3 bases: TGTGCCAGCAGCCAAGGTACCGGGACTAGGGGGGACAATGAGCAGTTCTTC.

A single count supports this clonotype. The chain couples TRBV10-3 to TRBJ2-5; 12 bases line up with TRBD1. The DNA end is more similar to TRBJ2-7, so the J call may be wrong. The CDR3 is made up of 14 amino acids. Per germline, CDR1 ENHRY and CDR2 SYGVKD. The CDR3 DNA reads TGTGCCACCATGCCCGGGACAGGGGGCCACGAGCAGTACTTC. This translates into CATMPGTGGHEQYF.

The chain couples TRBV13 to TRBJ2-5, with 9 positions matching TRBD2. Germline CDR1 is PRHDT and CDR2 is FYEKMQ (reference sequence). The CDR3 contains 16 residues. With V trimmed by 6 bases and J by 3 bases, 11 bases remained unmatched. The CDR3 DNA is TGTGCCAGCAGTAGAATCTCGACTAGCGGAGAAGAGACCCAGTACTTC. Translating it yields CASSRISTSGEETQYF.

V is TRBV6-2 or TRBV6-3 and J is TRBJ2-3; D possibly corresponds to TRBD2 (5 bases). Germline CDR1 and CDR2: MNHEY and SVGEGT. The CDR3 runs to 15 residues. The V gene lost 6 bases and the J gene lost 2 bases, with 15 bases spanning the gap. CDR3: CASSPLDGDTDTQYF. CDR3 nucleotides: TGTGCCAGCAGCCCATTAGACGGGGACACAGATACGCAGTATTTT.